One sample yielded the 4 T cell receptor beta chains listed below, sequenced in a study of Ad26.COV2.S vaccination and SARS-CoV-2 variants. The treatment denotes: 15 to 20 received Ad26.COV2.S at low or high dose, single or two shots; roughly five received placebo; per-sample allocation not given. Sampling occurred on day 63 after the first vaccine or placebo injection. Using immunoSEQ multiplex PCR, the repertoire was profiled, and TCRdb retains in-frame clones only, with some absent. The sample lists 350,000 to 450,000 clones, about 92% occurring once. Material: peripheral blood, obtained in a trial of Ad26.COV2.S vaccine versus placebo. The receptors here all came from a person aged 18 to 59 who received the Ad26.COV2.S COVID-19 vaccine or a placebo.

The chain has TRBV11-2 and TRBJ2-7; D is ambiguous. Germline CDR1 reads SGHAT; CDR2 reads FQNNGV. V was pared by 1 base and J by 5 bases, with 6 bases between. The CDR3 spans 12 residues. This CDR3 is CASSLGQNEQYF. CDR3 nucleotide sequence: TGTGCCAGCAGCTTAGGGCAGAACGAGCAGTACTTC.

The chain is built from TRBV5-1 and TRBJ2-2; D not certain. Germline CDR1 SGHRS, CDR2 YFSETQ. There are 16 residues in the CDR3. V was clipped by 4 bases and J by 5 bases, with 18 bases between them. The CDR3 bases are TGCGCCAGCAGCGTAAATCAGGCAGTGCCTACCGGGGAGCTGTTTTTT. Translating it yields CASSVNQAVPTGELFF.

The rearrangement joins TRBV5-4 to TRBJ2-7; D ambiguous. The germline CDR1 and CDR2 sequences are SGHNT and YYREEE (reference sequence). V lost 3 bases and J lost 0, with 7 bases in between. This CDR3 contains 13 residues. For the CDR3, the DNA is TGTGCCAGCAGCTACTACTCCTCCTACGAGCAGTACTTC. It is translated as CASSYYSSYEQYF. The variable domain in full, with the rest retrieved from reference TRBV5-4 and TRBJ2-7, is ETGVTQSPTHLIKTRGQQVTLRCSSQSGHNTVSWYQQALGQGPQFIFQYYREEENGRGNFPPRFSGLQFPNYSSELNVNALELDDSALYLCASSYYSSYEQYFGPGTRLTVT.

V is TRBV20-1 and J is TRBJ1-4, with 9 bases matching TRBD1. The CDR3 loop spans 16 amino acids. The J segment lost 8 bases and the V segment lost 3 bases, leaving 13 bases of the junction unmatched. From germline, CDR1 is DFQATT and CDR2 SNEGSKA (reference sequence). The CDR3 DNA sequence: TGCAGTGCTAGTCTGGGGACAGGGAGAGTTTGGGAAAAACTGTTTTTT. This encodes CSASLGTGRVWEKLFF.